These 18 T cell receptor beta chains came from one sample sequenced in a study of cytomegalovirus exposure and HLA in healthy donors. A multiplex PCR was run with 60 Vbeta primers and 13 Jbeta primers. Sequencing was performed with immunoSEQ multiplex PCR; in TCRdb, only in-frame clones are kept and a portion is missing. The table lists more than 100,000 clones, roughly 80% of them singletons, with more than 2% in the top ten. The specimen sequenced was PBMCs. The receptors originated from a man aged 25 to 45 in good health and CMV-seronegative.

This rearrangement joins TRBV9 to TRBJ1-6; the D is unclear. The CDR3 runs 19 residues. CDR1 is SGDLS, CDR2 YYNGEE, per germline. The V and J ends lost 4 bases and 10 bases respectively, with 30 bases between them. CDR3 sequence reads: CASSRYPLYGDPRGSPLHF. Here the CDR3 DNA reads TGTGCCAGCAGCCGTTATCCCCTATACGGAGACCCTCGTGGGTCACCCCTCCACTTT.

The sample holds a few counts of this clone. This chain connects TRBV2 to TRBJ2-3; 9 bases are shared with TRBD2. J was trimmed by 0 bases and V by 3 bases; bases with no gene match: 10. Germline CDR1 and CDR2: SNHLY and FYNNEI. The CDR3 covers 18 residues. The CDR3 DNA reads as TGTGCCAGCAGTGACGGAGCGGGGGGCCATTATAGCACAGATACGCAGTATTTT. Translated: CASSDGAGGHYSTDTQYF.

The chain recombines TRBV5-8 with TRBJ1-2; TRBD1 might be the D (5 bases). The CDR3 sequence is 13 residues long. Looked up from germline, CDR1 is SGHTS and CDR2 is YDEGEE. V gave up 4 bases and J gave up 2 bases, with 9 bases separating them. CDR3 DNA: TGTGCCAGCAGCCCACAGGTCAACTATGGCTACACCTTC. Translation gives CASSPQVNYGYTF. The variable domain in full, completed from reference TRBV5-8 and TRBJ1-2, reads EAGVTQSPTHLIKTRGQQATLRCSPISGHTSVYWYQQALGLGLQFLLWYDEGEERNRGNFPPRFSGRQFPNYSSELNVNALELEDSALYLCASSPQVNYGYTFGSGTRLTVV.

This sequence joins TRBV10-3 and TRBJ2-1; TRBD1 matches at 9 bases. The CDR3 totals 16 residues. Germline CDR1 ENHRY, CDR2 SYGVKD. V was clipped by 1 base and J by 7 bases; unmatched bases: 8. The CDR3 bases are TGTGCCATCAGTGAGTACCGCGGGGACAGGGTAAATGAGCAGTTCTTC. Its translation: CAISEYRGDRVNEQFF.

This chain joins TRBV27 and TRBJ2-7, with a possible D match to TRBD2 (7 bases). This CDR3 has 17 residues. CDR1 is MNHEY, CDR2 SMNVEV, per germline (reference sequence). With 6 bases removed from V and 0 bases from J, the gap between germline ends came to 21 bases. In DNA, the CDR3 is TGTGCCAGCAGCCCTCAAAGGGGGGGGCCGAGCTCCTACGAGCAGTACTTC. This sequence encodes CASSPQRGGPSSYEQYF.

The chain uses TRBV6-1 and TRBJ2-7; D is perhaps TRBD2 (6 bases). The CDR3 spans 17 residues. CDR1 is MNHNS, CDR2 SASEGT, per germline. The ends were cut back, 2 bases at V and 0 bases at J, with 17 bases in the middle. The CDR3 nucleotides read TGTGCCAGCAGTGAATTCACAAGGACGGGGGTCTCCTACGAGCAGTACTTC. Translated: CASSEFTRTGVSYEQYF.

As DNA, the CDR3 is TGTGCCAGCAGCCCAAGGGGTCCGGATACGCAGTATTTT. Its protein product is CASSPRGPDTQYF. V and J are TRBV14 and TRBJ2-3; possibly TRBD1 for D (5 bases). CDR1 is SGHDN and CDR2 is FVKESK in the germline V gene. Trimming cost V 4 bases and J 6 bases, with 11 bases left between them. The CDR3 is made up of 13 amino acids.

This chain uses TRBV5-4 with TRBJ1-1; no clear D. CDR1 is SGHNT and CDR2 is YYREEE in the germline V gene (reference sequence). Trimming removed 2 bases from V and 1 base from J, with 6 bases in between. The CDR3 sequence is 13 residues long. The CDR3: CASSLLENTEAFF. The DNA for the CDR3 is TGTGCCAGCAGCTTATTAGAGAACACTGAAGCTTTCTTT.

The rearrangement uses TRBV28 and TRBJ1-1, with D tentatively TRBD1 (5 bases). Germline CDR1 is MDHEN and CDR2 is SYDVKM. Trimming removed 4 bases at V and 7 bases at J, with 16 bases between. The CDR3 loop spans 14 amino acids. The CDR3 DNA follows: TGTGCCAGCAGTTCCCCGGGGGAGGGAGGTGAAGCTTTCTTT. Its translation is CASSSPGEGGEAFF.

Note on this clone: Germline is not matched at one junction end, which may reflect a read error. The rearrangement uses TRBV19 and TRBJ2-6, with D perhaps TRBD1 (5 bases). The CDR3 extends over 18 amino acids. Germline V gives CDR1 LNHDA, CDR2 SQIVND (reference sequence). CDR3 loop: CASSSNHHLLSGANGLTF. CDR3 nucleotide sequence: TGTGCCAGTAGCTCAAACCATCACCTCCTTTCTGGGGCCAACGGCCTGACTTTC. The full variable domain, with the rest looked up from reference TRBV19 and TRBJ2-6, is DGGITQSPKYLFRKEGQNVTLSCEQNLNHDAMYWYRQDPGQGLRLIYYSQIVNDFQKGDIAEGYSVSREKKESFPLTVTSAQKNPTAFYLCASSSNHHLLSGANGLTFGAGSRLTVL.

The chain links TRBV28 to TRBJ2-5, with 11 nucleotides matching TRBD1. CDR1 and CDR2 from the germline V gene are MDHEN and SYDVKM. The CDR3 is 15 residues long. The V and J ends lost 6 bases and 2 bases, in that order; junction bases with no gene match: 5. CDR3 residues: CASRSRDRGQETQYF. CDR3 sequence (DNA): TGTGCCAGCAGGTCGAGGGACAGGGGGCAAGAGACCCAGTACTTC. Full variable domain (missing parts from reference TRBV28 and TRBJ2-5): DVKVTQSSRYLVKRTGEKVFLECVQDMDHENMFWYRQDPGLGLRLIYFSYDVKMKEKGDIPEGYSVSREKKERFSLILESASTNQTSMYLCASRSRDRGQETQYFGPGTRLLVL.

The chain joins TRBV9 to TRBJ1-5; D is unresolved. The CDR3 runs to 15 residues. Germline lookup yields CDR1 SGDLS and CDR2 YYNGEE. The germline V and J ends were trimmed by 1 base and 2 bases, with 10 bases remaining between them. The CDR3 nucleotides are TGTGCCAGCAGCGTAACGGGAGGCGGCAATCAGCCCCAGCATTTT. This translates into CASSVTGGGNQPQHF. Filled out from reference TRBV9 and TRBJ1-5, the complete variable domain reads DSGVTQTPKHLITATGQRVTLRCSPRSGDLSVYWYQQSLDQGLQFLIQYYNGEERAKGNILERFSAQQFPDLHSELNLSSLELGDSALYFCASSVTGGGNQPQHFGDGTRLSIL.

The V gene is TRBV18, the J gene TRBJ2-7, with TRBD1 matching 9 bases. With 0 bases clipped from V and 1 base from J, the junction kept 4 bases outside the gene matches. From germline, CDR1 is KGHSH and CDR2 LQKENI. CDR3 length equals 16 residues. The CDR3 sequence: CASSPPDRGLSYEQYF. The CDR3 DNA is TGTGCCAGCTCACCACCGGACAGGGGCCTATCCTACGAGCAGTACTTC.

V usage is TRBV28 and J usage is TRBJ1-3; D is possibly TRBD1 (6 bases). V was pared by 4 bases and J by 4 bases, with 11 bases between. This CDR3 has 14 residues. The germline V gene has CDR1 MDHEN and CDR2 SYDVKM. The CDR3: CASSSGGAGNTIYF. CDR3 DNA: TGTGCCAGCAGTTCTGGGGGCGCCGGAAACACCATATATTTT.

The chain is built from TRBV19 and TRBJ1-6, with 8 bases aligning to TRBD1. Germline V gives CDR1 LNHDA, CDR2 SQIVND (reference sequence). The CDR3 is 18 residues long. V was clipped by 6 bases and J by 0 bases; unmatched bases: 10. This CDR3 reads CASSIGQGRSSYNSPLHF. The CDR3 DNA follows: TGTGCCAGTAGCATCGGACAGGGACGGAGCTCCTATAATTCACCCCTCCACTTT.

The chain carries TRBV7-2 and TRBJ2-7, with a tentative D call TRBD1 (5 bases). The CDR3 has 13 amino acids. The germline CDR1 and CDR2 sequences are SGHTA and FQGNSA. The V end lost 1 base, the J end lost 3 bases, and 7 bases lay between the germline ends. The CDR3 DNA reads TGTGCCAGCAGCTTAGGACAGATCTACGAGCAGTACTTC. Amino acids: CASSLGQIYEQYF. Full variable domain (outside the CDR3, taken from reference TRBV7-2 and TRBJ2-7): GAGVSQSPSNKVTEKGKDVELRCDPISGHTALYWYRQSLGQGLEFLIYFQGNSAPDKSGLPSDRFSAERTGGSVSTLTIQRTQQEDSAVYLCASSLGQIYEQYFGPGTRLTVT.

CDR3 nucleotide sequence: TGCGCCAGCAGTGTTCCAGGGCCCGATTCACCCCTCCACTTT. As protein: CASSVPGPDSPLHF. J is TRBJ1-6 and V is TRBV10-2; a possible D gene is TRBD1 (5 bases). Germline V gene lookup returns CDR1 WSHSY and CDR2 SAAADI. The CDR3 totals 14 residues. Trimming removed 4 bases from V and 8 bases from J, with 12 bases in between.

The rearrangement uses TRBV7-8 and TRBJ2-3, with TRBD2 identical over 8 bases. The length of the CDR3 is 15 residues. The germline gives CDR1 SGHVS, CDR2 FQNEAQ. Trimming took 3 bases from V and 1 from J; bases not matched to a gene: 3. The CDR3 nucleotides read TGTGCCAGCAGCTTTTTAGCGGGGCGCACAGATACGCAGTATTTT. It codes for CASSFLAGRTDTQYF.